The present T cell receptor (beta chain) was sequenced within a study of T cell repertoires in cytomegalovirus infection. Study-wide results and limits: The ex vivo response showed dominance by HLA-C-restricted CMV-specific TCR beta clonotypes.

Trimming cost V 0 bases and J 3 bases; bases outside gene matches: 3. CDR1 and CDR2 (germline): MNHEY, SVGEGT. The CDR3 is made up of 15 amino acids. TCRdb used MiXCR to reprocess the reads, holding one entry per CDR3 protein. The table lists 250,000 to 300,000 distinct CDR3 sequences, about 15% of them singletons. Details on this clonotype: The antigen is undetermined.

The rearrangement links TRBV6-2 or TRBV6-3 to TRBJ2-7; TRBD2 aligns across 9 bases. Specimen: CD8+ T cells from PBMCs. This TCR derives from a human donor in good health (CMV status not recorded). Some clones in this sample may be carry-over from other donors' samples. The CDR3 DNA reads TGTGCCAGCAGTTACTCCCCAGCGGGGGGCTACGAGCAGTACTTC. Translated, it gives CASSYSPAGGYEQYF.